Below are 30 T cell receptor beta chains sequenced from a single sample in a study of CD4+ T cells in melanoma. TCRdb keeps only in-frame clones here, not all; method: immunoSEQ multiplex PCR. The sample has about 21,000 clones, approximately 80% seen once. Input material: cells from a culture (not recorded whether cultured in vitro). The receptors come from a human donor with melanoma.

The chain combines TRBV6-5 with TRBJ1-2, with 8 nucleotides matching TRBD1. The CDR3 is 13 amino acids. V was pared by 5 bases and J by 6 bases, with 5 bases of the junction left unmatched. Per the germline V gene, CDR1 is MNHEY and CDR2 is SVGAGI. The CDR3 is CASSTGQGDGYTF. The CDR3 nucleotides are TGTGCCAGCAGTACAGGACAGGGTGATGGCTACACCTTC.

The chain recombines TRBV5-8 with TRBJ1-1, with unresolved D. The CDR3 loop spans 14 amino acids. V was trimmed by 2 bases and J by 2 bases, leaving 10 bases between them. Germline lookup yields CDR1 SGHTS and CDR2 YDEGEE. The CDR3 protein is CASSLLNRNTEAFF. The CDR3 DNA is TGTGCCAGCAGCTTACTAAACAGAAACACTGAAGCTTTCTTT.

As regards this clone: Relative to the germline gene, one junction end is altered; a read error may explain this. This chain uses TRBV5-1 with TRBJ2-5, with D possibly called TRBD1 or TRBD2 (5 bases each). Germline V gene sequence: CDR1 SGHRS, CDR2 YFSETQ. This CDR3 is 18 amino acids long. CDR3 in amino acids: CASSLAAGANTVQGTQYF. The CDR3 DNA reads TGCGCCAGCAGCTTGGCCGCCGGGGCAAATACGGTTCAAGGGACCCAGTACTTC.

The V gene is TRBV28, the J gene TRBJ1-2; D uncertain. V gave up 8 bases and J gave up 0 bases, with 4 bases separating them. The CDR3 extends over 11 amino acids. CDR1 and CDR2 (germline): MDHEN, SYDVKM. CDR3 sequence: CASGTNYGYTF. For the CDR3, the DNA is TGTGCCAGCGGGACTAACTATGGCTACACCTTC.

V gene TRBV5-1 combines with J gene TRBJ2-2, with D possibly TRBD2 on 5 matching bases. The CDR3 runs 16 residues. The germline V gene encodes CDR1 SGHRS and CDR2 YFSETQ. The germline V and J ends were trimmed by 4 bases and 5 bases, with 18 bases remaining between them. The DNA for the CDR3 is TGCGCCAGCAGCGTGCGGGCCCCCAAGCGTACCGGGGAGCTGTTTTTT. Protein sequence: CASSVRAPKRTGELFF.

This clone occurred once. The V and J genes are TRBV19 and TRBJ2-3; D tentatively reads TRBD1 or TRBD2 (5 bases each). V was trimmed by 6 bases and J by 6 bases, leaving 19 bases between them. From germline, CDR1 is LNHDA and CDR2 SQIVND (reference sequence). The CDR3 contains 15 residues. CDR3 nucleotide sequence: TGTGCCAGTAGCAGACAGTGGGGGTTCGTGGATACGCAGTATTTT. This translates into CASSRQWGFVDTQYF.

This rearrangement joins TRBV5-1 to TRBJ1-2, with 8 bases lining up with TRBD1. Germline lookup yields CDR1 SGHRS and CDR2 YFSETQ. The CDR3 has 15 amino acids. Trimming took 3 bases from V and 3 from J; bases not matched to a gene: 7. This chain's CDR3 is CASSSRRQGHYGYTF. CDR3 bases: TGCGCCAGCAGCTCCAGAAGACAGGGGCACTATGGCTACACCTTC.

This chain connects TRBV7-2 to TRBJ2-7, with 12 bases lining up with TRBD2. J was trimmed by 1 base and V by 2 bases; bases with no gene match: 3. Germline assignment: CDR1 SGHTA and CDR2 FQGNSA. This CDR3 has 16 residues. The DNA of the CDR3 is TGTGCCAGCAGCTTACGGCTAGCGGGGGGGTCCTACGAGCAGTACTTC. Translating gives CASSLRLAGGSYEQYF. Full variable domain (missing parts from reference TRBV7-2 and TRBJ2-7): GAGVSQSPSNKVTEKGKDVELRCDPISGHTALYWYRQSLGQGLEFLIYFQGNSAPDKSGLPSDRFSAERTGGSVSTLTIQRTQQEDSAVYLCASSLRLAGGSYEQYFGPGTRLTVT.

The chain has TRBV27 and TRBJ2-1, with 7 bases lining up with TRBD2. This CDR3 is built from 14 residues. Germline CDR1 reads MNHEY; CDR2 reads SMNVEV (reference sequence). V shed 4 bases and J 6 bases; nucleotides not matched to a gene: 6. CDR3 amino acids: CASSWQGGGNEQFF. For the CDR3, the DNA is TGTGCCAGCAGTTGGCAGGGCGGGGGCAATGAGCAGTTCTTC.

As regards this clone: This same CDR3 is encoded by further DNA sequences in the sample. The rearrangement joins TRBV2 to TRBJ1-2, with a possible D match to TRBD1 (5 bases). This CDR3 is 12 amino acids long. V lost 7 bases, J lost 8 bases, and 14 bases lay in between. The germline gives CDR1 SNHLY, CDR2 FYNNEI. The CDR3, as DNA: TGTGCCAGCACATATCAGGGCGGCGGCTACACCTTC. It specifies CASTYQGGGYTF. Full variable domain (rest looked up from reference TRBV2 and TRBJ1-2): EPEVTQTPSHQVTQMGQEVILRCVPISNHLYFYWYRQILGQKVEFLVSFYNNEISEKSEIFDDQFSVERPDGSNFTLKIRSTKLEDSAMYFCASTYQGGGYTFGSGTRLTVV.

The gene calls are TRBV12-5 and TRBJ1-5; a possible D gene is TRBD1 (5 bases). Germline lookup yields CDR1 LGHNT and CDR2 FRNRAP. Deletions cut 6 bases from V and 0 bases from J, with 12 bases between. CDR3 length equals 15 residues. The CDR3 bases are TGTGCTAGTGGATCCGACAGCCTTAGCAATCAGCCCCAGCATTTT. This translates into CASGSDSLSNQPQHF.

The V and J genes are TRBV15 and TRBJ2-3, with D possibly TRBD2 on 6 matching bases. V was cut by 0 bases and J by 9 bases, with 7 bases left in between. Per the germline V gene, CDR1 is LNHNV and CDR2 is YYDKDF (reference sequence). This CDR3 is built from 12 residues. CDR3 in amino acids: CATSRDRGTQYF. The CDR3 bases are TGTGCCACCAGCAGAGATCGGGGGACGCAGTATTTT. The full variable domain, its missing parts supplied by reference TRBV15 and TRBJ2-3, is DAMVIQNPRYQVTQFGKPVTLSCSQTLNHNVMYWYQQKSSQAPKLLFHYYDKDFNNEADTPDNFQSRRPNTSFCFLDIRSPGLGDTAMYLCATSRDRGTQYFGPGTRLTVL.

This clone is labeled medium-sized. CDR3 protein: CSVEGGAYRTQYF. The DNA for the CDR3 is TGCAGCGTTGAAGGGGGGGCCTATCGGACCCAGTACTTC. V usage is TRBV29-1 and J usage is TRBJ2-5; D assignment may be TRBD1 or TRBD2 (6 bases each). Germline-derived CDR1 and CDR2 are SQVTM and ANQGSEA. The CDR3 has 13 amino acids. The germline V and J ends were trimmed by 1 base and 7 bases, with 13 bases remaining between them.

The chain couples TRBV7-9 to TRBJ2-1, with TRBD1 as a possible D gene (6 bases). This CDR3 has 15 residues. Looked up from germline, CDR1 is SEHNR and CDR2 is FQNEAQ (reference sequence). V was shortened by 5 bases and J by 4 bases, with 15 bases between the two germline ends. CDR3 region: CASSAADRVYNEQFF. In DNA form, the CDR3 reads TGTGCCAGCAGCGCAGCGGACAGAGTATACAATGAGCAGTTCTTC.

V and J are TRBV6-1 and TRBJ1-2; tentative D call: TRBD1 (5 bases). Trimming removed 8 bases from V and 4 bases from J, with 20 bases in between. The CDR3 runs to 15 residues. Germline CDR1 MNHNS, CDR2 SASEGT. The CDR3 here is CASSPNPGTLYGYTF. The CDR3 region has the DNA TGTGCCAGCTCTCCGAACCCCGGGACTCTCTATGGCTACACCTTC.

The chain is built from TRBV5-4 and TRBJ2-1; TRBD1 matches 7 bases. The length of the CDR3 is 16 residues. Germline V CDR1 and CDR2: SGHNT, YYREEE (reference sequence). The V gene end was trimmed by 4 bases and the J gene end by 7 bases; junction bases not matched to a gene: 14. CDR3 amino acids: CASSLPGQVGRNEQFF. CDR3 nucleotides: TGTGCCAGCAGCCTCCCAGGACAGGTGGGTCGGAATGAGCAGTTCTTC.

The V call is TRBV5-1, the J call TRBJ1-5; TRBD1 matches 7 bases. This CDR3 is built from 16 residues. After removal of 0 bases from V and 0 bases from J, the junction contained 3 bases not matched to a gene. The germline gives CDR1 SGHRS, CDR2 YFSETQ. The CDR3 loop is CASSLGTGPSNQPQHF. The CDR3, as DNA: TGCGCCAGCAGCTTGGGGACAGGCCCTAGCAATCAGCCCCAGCATTTT.

The V gene is TRBV9, the J gene TRBJ1-1; tentative D call: TRBD1 (5 bases). Germline V gives CDR1 SGDLS, CDR2 YYNGEE. CDR3 length: 16 residues. The germline V and J ends were trimmed by 1 base and 3 bases, with 16 bases remaining between them. CDR3 coding DNA: TGTGCCAGCAGCGTAAACGCCGGGACCCAGTACACTGAAGCTTTCTTT. This encodes CASSVNAGTQYTEAFF.

The chain uses TRBV5-1 and TRBJ2-1; D not resolved. The V gene lost 4 bases and the J gene lost 7 bases, with 15 bases spanning the gap. The germline V gene encodes CDR1 SGHRS and CDR2 YFSETQ. This CDR3 contains 14 residues. CDR3 DNA sequence: TGCGCCAGCAGCGCGAGCGTGGCGGTGAATGAGCAGTTCTTC. Its protein product is CASSASVAVNEQFF.

The chain uses TRBV25-1 and TRBJ1-6; the D is unclear. The CDR3 loop spans 13 amino acids. Per germline, CDR1 MGHDK and CDR2 SYGVNS. V lost 4 bases, J lost 5 bases, and 6 bases lay in between. The DNA of the CDR3 is TGTGCCAGCAGTGGATGGGATAATTCACCCCTCCACTTT. Translating it yields CASSGWDNSPLHF. The full variable domain, its missing parts supplied by reference TRBV25-1 and TRBJ1-6, is EADIYQTPRYLVIGTGKKITLECSQTMGHDKMYWYQQDPGMELHLIHYSYGVNSTEKGDLSSESTVSRIRTEHFPLTLESARPSHTSQYLCASSGWDNSPLHFGNGTRLTVT.

The chain uses TRBV11-2 and TRBJ2-2, with 7 bases identical to TRBD1. The CDR3 contains 15 residues. Germline CDR1 SGHAT, CDR2 FQNNGV. V lost 2 bases, J lost 7 bases, and 7 bases stayed unmatched. The CDR3 region has the DNA TGTGCCAGCAGCTTACGGCAGGGGGACGGCGGGGAGCTGTTTTTT. Its translation: CASSLRQGDGGELFF.

The chain carries TRBV27 and TRBJ1-1; maybe TRBD1 (5 bases). There are 16 residues in the CDR3. Trimming removed 6 bases at V and 0 bases at J, with 17 bases between. Germline V lookup: CDR1 MNHEY, CDR2 SMNVEV (reference sequence). CDR3 loop: CASRPQLGGLNTEAFF. In DNA, the CDR3 is TGTGCCAGCAGACCCCAACTGGGGGGACTGAACACTGAAGCTTTCTTT.

V and J are TRBV11-2 and TRBJ1-1; no firm D call. This CDR3 region has 13 residues. Trimming took off 2 bases at V and 5 bases at J, with 9 bases between the two ends. Germline CDR1 SGHAT, CDR2 FQNNGV. CDR3 region: CASSLREGTEAFF. For the CDR3, the DNA is TGTGCCAGCAGCTTAAGGGAGGGAACTGAAGCTTTCTTT. The whole variable domain, filled in from reference TRBV11-2 and TRBJ1-1, reads EAGVAQSPRYKIIEKRQSVAFWCNPISGHATLYWYQQILGQGPKLLIQFQNNGVVDDSQLPKDRFSAERLKGVDSTLKIQPAKLEDSAVYLCASSLREGTEAFFGQGTRLTVV.

The V gene is TRBV2, the J gene TRBJ1-1; no clear D gene. CDR1 and CDR2 from the germline V gene are SNHLY and FYNNEI. V lost 6 bases to trimming and J lost 2 bases, with 7 bases between them. This CDR3 comprises 12 residues. The DNA of the CDR3 is TGTGCCAGCAGCGTGTTTAACACTGAAGCTTTCTTT. It yields the protein CASSVFNTEAFF. The entire variable domain, with the rest obtained from reference TRBV2 and TRBJ1-1, is as follows: EPEVTQTPSHQVTQMGQEVILRCVPISNHLYFYWYRQILGQKVEFLVSFYNNEISEKSEIFDDQFSVERPDGSNFTLKIRSTKLEDSAMYFCASSVFNTEAFFGQGTRLTVV.

This clone was detected only a few times. CDR3 protein: CASSSRQGRDTQYF. The CDR3 DNA reads TGCGCCAGCAGCTCCCGGCAGGGAAGAGATACGCAGTATTTT. The V gene is TRBV5-1, the J gene TRBJ2-3; tentative D call: TRBD1 (5 bases). Germline CDR1 is SGHRS and CDR2 is YFSETQ. The CDR3 contains 14 residues. With 3 bases removed from V and 5 bases from J, the gap between germline ends came to 13 bases.

The gene calls are TRBV7-8 and TRBJ1-1; TRBD1 matches at 7 bases. The germline gives CDR1 SGHVS, CDR2 FQNEAQ. Germline trimming cut 5 bases from V and 5 bases from J; bases unmatched to any gene: 11. This CDR3 is 15 amino acids long. CDR3 residues: CASSAGQAGGTEAFF. CDR3 DNA: TGTGCCAGCAGCGCCGGACAGGCCGGCGGGACTGAAGCTTTCTTT.

This clone was detected only a few times. The V and J genes are TRBV9 and TRBJ1-1, with 7 bases that match TRBD1. V was clipped by 4 bases and J by 4 bases; unmatched bases: 10. Germline lookup yields CDR1 SGDLS and CDR2 YYNGEE. The CDR3 is 15 residues long. CDR3 DNA sequence: TGTGCCAGCAGCCCCCGACAGGGCGGGCGCACTGAAGCTTTCTTT. It codes for CASSPRQGGRTEAFF.

This chain joins TRBV19 and TRBJ1-1; 7 bases align to TRBD1. The CDR3 extends over 14 amino acids. The germline gives CDR1 LNHDA, CDR2 SQIVND (reference sequence). J lost 0 bases, V lost 8 bases, and 6 bases had no gene match. The CDR3 is CASERTGMNTEAFF. In DNA, the CDR3 is TGTGCCAGTGAACGGACAGGCATGAACACTGAAGCTTTCTTT.

The chain couples TRBV7-9 to TRBJ1-2; TRBD1 matches at 12 bases. Germline assignment: CDR1 SEHNR and CDR2 FQNEAQ (reference sequence). The V and J ends lost 2 bases and 6 bases, in that order; junction bases with no gene match: 4. The CDR3 has 15 amino acids. DNA for the CDR3: TGTGCCAGCAGCTTATACGGGACAGGGGGCGATGGCTACACCTTC. Translated, it gives CASSLYGTGGDGYTF.

The V gene is TRBV5-1, the J gene TRBJ2-1; TRBD1 matches at 9 bases. J was trimmed by 9 bases and V by 4 bases; bases with no gene match: 5. CDR1 and CDR2 from the germline V gene are SGHRS and YFSETQ. The CDR3 covers 13 residues. DNA of the CDR3: TGCGCCAGCAGCCTGGACAGGGGACGTGAGCAGTTCTTC. Its protein product is CASSLDRGREQFF.